This T cell receptor beta chain was identified in a study of blood T cell repertoires in COVID-19. Looking at the study overall: Researchers got acute and convalescent COVID-19 samples from the United States, Italy and Spain. PBMCs, B-cell-depleted T cells, or T cells were the source of the cDNA or gDNA that made up the material.

Trimming stripped 2 bases from V and 0 bases from J, with 6 bases between. The CDR3 has 14 amino acids. Germline CDR1 reads SGHKS; CDR2 reads YYEKEE (reference sequence). Only in-frame clones appear in the TCRdb table, and some are missing; sequencing was by immunoSEQ multiplex PCR. Of approximately 180,000 clones listed, around 87% are singletons. The sequencing sample was made of peripheral blood. The chain has TRBV5-5 and TRBJ1-5, with D possibly being TRBD1 (5 bases). This receptor was obtained from a man aged 40-49 years with active or convalescent COVID-19. The DNA for the CDR3 is TGTGCCAGCAGCTTAGGACATAGCAATCAGCCCCAGCATTTT. Translation: CASSLGHSNQPQHF.